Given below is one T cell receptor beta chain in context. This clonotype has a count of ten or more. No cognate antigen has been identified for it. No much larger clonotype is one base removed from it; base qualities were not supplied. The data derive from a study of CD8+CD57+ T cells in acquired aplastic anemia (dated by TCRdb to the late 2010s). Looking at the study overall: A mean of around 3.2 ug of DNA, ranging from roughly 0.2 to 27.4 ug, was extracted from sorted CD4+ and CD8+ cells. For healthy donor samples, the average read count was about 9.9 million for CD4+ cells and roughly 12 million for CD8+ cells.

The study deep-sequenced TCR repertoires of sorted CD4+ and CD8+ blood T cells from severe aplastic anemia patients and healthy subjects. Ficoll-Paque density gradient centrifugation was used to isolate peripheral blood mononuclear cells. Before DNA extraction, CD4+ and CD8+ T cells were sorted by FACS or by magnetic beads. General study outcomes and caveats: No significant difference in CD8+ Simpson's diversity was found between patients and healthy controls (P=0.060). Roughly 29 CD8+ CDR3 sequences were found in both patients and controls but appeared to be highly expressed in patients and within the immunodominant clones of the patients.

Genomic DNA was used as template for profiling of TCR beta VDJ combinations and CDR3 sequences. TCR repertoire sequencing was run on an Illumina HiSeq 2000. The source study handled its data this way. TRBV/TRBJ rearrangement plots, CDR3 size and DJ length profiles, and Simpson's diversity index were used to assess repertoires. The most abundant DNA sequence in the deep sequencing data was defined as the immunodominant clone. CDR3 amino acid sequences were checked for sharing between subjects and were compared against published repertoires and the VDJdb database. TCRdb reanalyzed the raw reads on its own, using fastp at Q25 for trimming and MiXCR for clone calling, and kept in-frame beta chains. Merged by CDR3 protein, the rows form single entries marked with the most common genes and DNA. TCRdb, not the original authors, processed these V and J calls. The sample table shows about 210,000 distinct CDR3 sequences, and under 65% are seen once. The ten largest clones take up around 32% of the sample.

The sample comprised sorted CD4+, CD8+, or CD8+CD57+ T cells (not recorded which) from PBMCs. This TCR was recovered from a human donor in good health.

The CDR3 amino acid sequence is: CASSADRGHSGANVLTF. The sequence in DNA is TGTGCCAGCAGCGCAGACAGGGGGCATTCTGGGGCCAACGTCCTGACTTTC. Recombination joined TRBV9 with TRBJ2-6; 10 middle bases align to TRBD1. Relative to germline, V is missing 3 bases and J is missing 1 base, with 4 bases of the junction outside any gene match. From a lookup of the germline V gene, CDR1 and CDR2 are SGDLS and YYNGEE. Its CDR3 holds 17 amino acids, cysteine through phenylalanine. The only DNA kept is the CDR3, 51 bases in frame from the first base.